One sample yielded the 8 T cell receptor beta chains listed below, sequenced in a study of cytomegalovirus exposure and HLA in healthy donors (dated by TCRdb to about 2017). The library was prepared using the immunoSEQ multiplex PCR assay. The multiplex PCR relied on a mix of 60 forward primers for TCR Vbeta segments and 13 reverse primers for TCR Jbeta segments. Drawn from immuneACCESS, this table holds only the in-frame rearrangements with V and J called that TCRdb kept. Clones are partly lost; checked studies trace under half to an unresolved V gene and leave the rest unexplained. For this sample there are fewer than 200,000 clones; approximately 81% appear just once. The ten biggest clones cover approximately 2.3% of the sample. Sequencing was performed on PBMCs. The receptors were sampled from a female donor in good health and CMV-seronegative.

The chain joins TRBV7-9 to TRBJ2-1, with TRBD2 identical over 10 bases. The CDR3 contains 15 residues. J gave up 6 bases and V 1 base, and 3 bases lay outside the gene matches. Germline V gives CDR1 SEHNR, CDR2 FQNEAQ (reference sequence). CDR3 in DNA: TGTGCCAGCAGCTTAGGCCTAGCGGGAGTCAATGAGCAGTTCTTC. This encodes CASSLGLAGVNEQFF.

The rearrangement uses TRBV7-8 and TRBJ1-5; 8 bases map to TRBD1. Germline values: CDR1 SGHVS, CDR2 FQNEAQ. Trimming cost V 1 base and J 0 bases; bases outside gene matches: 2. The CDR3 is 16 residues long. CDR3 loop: CASSLDRGSSNQPQHF. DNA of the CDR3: TGTGCCAGCAGCTTAGACAGGGGGAGTAGCAATCAGCCCCAGCATTTT.

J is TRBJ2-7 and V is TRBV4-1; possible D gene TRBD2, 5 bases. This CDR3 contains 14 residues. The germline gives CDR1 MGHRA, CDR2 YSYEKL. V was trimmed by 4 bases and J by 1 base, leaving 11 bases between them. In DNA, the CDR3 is TGCGCCAGCAGCCCCGGAGGCAAGTCCTACGAGCAGTACTTC. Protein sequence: CASSPGGKSYEQYF.

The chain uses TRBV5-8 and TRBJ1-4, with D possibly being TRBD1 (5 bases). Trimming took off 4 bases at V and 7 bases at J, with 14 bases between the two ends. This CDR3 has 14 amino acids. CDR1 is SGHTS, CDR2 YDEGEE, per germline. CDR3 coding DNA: TGTGCCAGCAGCCTACGGGAGGGGAGTGAAAAACTGTTTTTT. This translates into CASSLREGSEKLFF.

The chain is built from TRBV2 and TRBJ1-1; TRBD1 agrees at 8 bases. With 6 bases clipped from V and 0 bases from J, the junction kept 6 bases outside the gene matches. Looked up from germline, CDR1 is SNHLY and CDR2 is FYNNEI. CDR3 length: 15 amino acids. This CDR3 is CASRGSQGVNTEAFF. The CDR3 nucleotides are TGTGCCAGCAGGGGCTCACAGGGGGTGAACACTGAAGCTTTCTTT.

The CDR3 nucleotides are TGTGCCAGCACCCGAAGAGGGCAACTCCAAGAGACCCAGTACTTC. It encodes CASTRRGQLQETQYF. The J gene is TRBJ2-5, the V gene TRBV6-1; D is possibly TRBD2 (5 bases). Trimming shortened V by 7 bases and J by 1 base, and 16 bases separated the two germline ends. Germline lookup yields CDR1 MNHNS and CDR2 SASEGT. This CDR3 contains 15 residues.

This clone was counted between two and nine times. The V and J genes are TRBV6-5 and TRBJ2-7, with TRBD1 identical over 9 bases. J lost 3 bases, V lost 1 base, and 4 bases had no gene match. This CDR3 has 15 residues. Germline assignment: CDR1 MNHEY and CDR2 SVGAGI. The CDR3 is CASSYLGTGNYEQYF. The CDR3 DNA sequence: TGTGCCAGCAGTTACTTGGGGACAGGGAACTACGAGCAGTACTTC.

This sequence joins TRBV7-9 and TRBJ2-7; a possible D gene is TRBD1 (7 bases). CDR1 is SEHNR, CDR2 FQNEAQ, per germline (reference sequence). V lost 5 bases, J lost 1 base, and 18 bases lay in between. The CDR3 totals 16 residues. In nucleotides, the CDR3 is TGTGCCAGCAGCGCTGGCGGGACAGTGGATTCCTACGAGCAGTACTTC. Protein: CASSAGGTVDSYEQYF.